This T cell receptor (beta chain) was sequenced for a study of early T cells in non-severe SARS-CoV-2 infection. Across the whole study: Investigators sequenced bulk RNA drawn from unsorted whole blood, and chains remained unpaired.

Whole-study findings and limits: The matching step, a VDJdb search, favored anti-spike CD8 responses and missed private and CD4 specificities.

The CDR3 has 16 amino acids. The junction had 9 bases not matched to a gene; V was cut back by 5 bases and J by 4 bases. Unique molecular identifiers were attached to individual cDNA molecules. TCRdb re-called the 5' RACE reads with MiXCR, one entry per CDR3 protein. The sample lists 66,000 or so distinct CDR3 sequences; 13% were seen once. This clonotype turned up a few times. The antigen remains undetermined. The gene calls are TRBV12-3 or TRBV12-4 and TRBJ2-3, with TRBD2 identical over 10 bases. The sequenced sample consisted of whole blood. The source of this sequence is an adult who was a healthcare worker with PCR-confirmed SARS-CoV-2 infection or an uninfected control (not recorded which). CDR3 loop: CASSRPSGRGSDTQYF. CDR3 nucleotides: TGTGCCAGCAGTAGACCTAGCGGGAGAGGTTCAGATACGCAGTATTTT.